This T cell receptor (beta chain) was retrieved from a study of siplizumab effects on memory and regulatory T cells. Trimming took off 6 bases at V and 3 bases at J, with 11 bases between the two ends. Germline V gives CDR1 MNHNS, CDR2 SASEGT. This CDR3 has 13 residues. TCRdb's table, derived via immunoSEQ multiplex PCR, lists solely in-frame clones and lacks some. Of 120,000 or so clones listed, 80% to 95% were seen once; the top ten hold 1.3%. The V and J genes are TRBV6-1 and TRBJ2-5; D ambiguous. The sample taken for sequencing was CD4+ T cells sorted from blood. The source of this sequence is a human donor in good health. CDR3: CASSARPKETQYF. For the CDR3, the DNA is TGTGCCAGCAGCGCCAGACCGAAAGAGACCCAGTACTTC.